The entry below describes one T cell receptor beta chain. What it binds is not known. With 3 bases removed from V and 6 bases from J, the gap between germline ends came to 15 bases. CDR1 and CDR2 from the germline V gene are LGHDT and YNNKEL (reference sequence). The CDR3 has 15 amino acids. Method: immunoSEQ multiplex PCR; TCRdb's copy keeps in-frame clones and lacks some. The data contain 24,000 or so clones, 75% to 85% of them singletons. These data come from a study of CD4 T cells in relation to SARS-CoV-2 and coronaviruses. The unexposed donors gave CD4+ T cells in 2011-2018, prior to COVID-19. Isolation of CD4+ T cells took place after less than 13 days in culture. Cells permitting, SARS-CoV-2 S/N and four cold-coronavirus spikes were tested on unexposed-donor CD4+ T cells. Cultures held some 1.8 million PBMCs per well with around 10 IU/ml IL-2.

The receptor's source is a human donor in good health. The chain has TRBV3-1 (or the pseudogene TRBV3-2) and TRBJ2-1; TRBD2 is a possible D gene (6 bases). Input material: CD4+ T cells from PBMCs, cultured in vitro. CDR3 loop: CASSQPGTGVNEQFF. In DNA, the CDR3 is TGTGCCAGCAGCCAGCCCGGGACGGGAGTCAATGAGCAGTTCTTC.